A single sample gave rise to the 13 T cell receptor beta chains below, sequenced in a study of blood T cell repertoires in COVID-19. Assay used: immunoSEQ multiplex PCR; TCRdb lists only in-frame clones, some missing. The table includes 250,000 or so clones, about 87% detected once. What was sequenced was PBMCs or T cells enriched from blood (not recorded which). The receptors come from a woman aged 25-40 years with acute COVID-19.

This chain joins TRBV6-5 and TRBJ1-3; 7 bases match TRBD1. CDR1 is MNHEY and CDR2 is SVGAGI in the germline V gene. This CDR3 region has 14 residues. With 7 bases clipped from V and 3 bases from J, the junction kept 6 bases outside the gene matches. CDR3 residues: CASTSPGGGNTIYF. The CDR3 DNA sequence: TGTGCCAGCACCAGCCCAGGGGGTGGAAACACCATATATTTT.

The chain joins TRBV7-2 to TRBJ1-1, with 8 positions matching TRBD1. The CDR3 covers 14 residues. The germline V gene has CDR1 SGHTA and CDR2 FQGNSA. V dropped 3 bases and J dropped 1; count of bases not matched to a gene: 1. CDR3 sequence reads: CASSLGTGNTEAFF. The CDR3 DNA sequence: TGTGCCAGCAGCTTGGGGACAGGGAACACTGAAGCTTTCTTT.

The chain uses TRBV11-2 and TRBJ2-3; D uncertain. Germline CDR1 reads SGHAT; CDR2 reads FQNNGV. V was cut by 1 base and J by 0 bases, with 11 bases left in between. The CDR3 runs 16 residues. The CDR3 loop is CASSLGVFSSTDTQYF. The CDR3 nucleotides read TGTGCCAGCAGCTTAGGTGTCTTCTCTAGCACAGATACGCAGTATTTT. The full variable domain, completed using reference TRBV11-2 and TRBJ2-3, is EAGVAQSPRYKIIEKRQSVAFWCNPISGHATLYWYQQILGQGPKLLIQFQNNGVVDDSQLPKDRFSAERLKGVDSTLKIQPAKLEDSAVYLCASSLGVFSSTDTQYFGPGTRLTVL.

This rearrangement joins TRBV6-5 to TRBJ2-1; a possible D gene is TRBD2 (6 bases). CDR1 and CDR2 from the germline V gene are MNHEY and SVGAGI. The CDR3 has 16 residues. Trimming left V 2 bases short and J 1 base short, with 12 bases between. The CDR3 region has the DNA TGTGCCAGCAGTTACGGGGGGTGGACATCCTACAATGAGCAGTTCTTC. Translated, it gives CASSYGGWTSYNEQFF.

The chain carries TRBV25-1 and TRBJ1-4, with D maybe TRBD1 (6 bases). CDR1 MGHDK and CDR2 SYGVNS come from the germline V gene. Between the trimmed V and J ends, which lost 8 bases and 4 bases, there was a span of 8 bases. There are 12 residues in the CDR3. In DNA form, the CDR3 reads TGTGCCAGCCGCAGGGGTAATGAAAAACTGTTTTTT. Translated, it gives CASRRGNEKLFF.

This chain's CDR3 is CASSPLSTEAFF. The CDR3 region has the DNA TGTGCCAGCAGCCCTCTGAGCACTGAAGCTTTCTTT. The rearrangement uses TRBV7-8 and TRBJ1-1; no clear D. The CDR3 is made up of 12 amino acids. V lost 5 bases, J lost 4 bases, and 8 bases lay in between. Germline CDR1 is SGHVS and CDR2 is FQNEAQ.

CDR3 amino acids: CASSEGRNGNTIYF. The CDR3 nucleotides read TGCGCCAGCAGTGAGGGGAGAAATGGAAACACCATATATTTT. This chain joins TRBV10-2 and TRBJ1-3, with unresolved D. The CDR3 is 14 amino acids. Trimming stripped 2 bases from V and 3 bases from J, with 8 bases between. The germline CDR1 and CDR2 sequences are WSHSY and SAAADI.

The chain joins TRBV12-3 or TRBV12-4 to TRBJ1-2; weak D call: TRBD1 (6 bases). This CDR3 comprises 12 residues. Trimming shortened V by 4 bases and J by 5 bases, and 8 bases separated the two germline ends. Here the CDR3 reads CASSSQGYGYTF. The CDR3 region has the DNA TGTGCCAGCAGTTCGCAGGGGTATGGCTACACCTTC.

The V gene is TRBV9, the J gene TRBJ2-3; 9 nucleotides match TRBD1. The CDR3 loop spans 17 amino acids. Per the germline V gene, CDR1 is SGDLS and CDR2 is YYNGEE. After removal of 3 bases from V and 0 bases from J, the junction contained 8 bases not matched to a gene. The CDR3 region has the DNA TGTGCCAGCAGCGGCCGTGGGGACAGGGCAAGCACAGATACGCAGTATTTT. Protein sequence: CASSGRGDRASTDTQYF.

The chain recombines TRBV5-1 with TRBJ1-3, with D unresolved. Trimming pared 0 bases from V and 0 bases from J, leaving 16 bases between. Germline CDR1 reads SGHRS; CDR2 reads YFSETQ. CDR3 size: 18 residues. The CDR3 bases are TGCGCCAGCAGCTTGGTTGCTTCCACTATCAGCTCTGGAAACACCATATATTTT. Its protein is CASSLVASTISSGNTIYF.

This chain uses TRBV4-1 with TRBJ1-2; 7 bases line up with TRBD1. The CDR3 spans 14 residues. Trimming at V came to 0 bases and at J to 3 bases, leaving 1 base not matched to a gene. Germline V lookup: CDR1 MGHRA, CDR2 YSYEKL. This CDR3 is CASSQEGQHYGYTF. CDR3 coding DNA: TGCGCCAGCAGCCAAGAGGGACAGCACTATGGCTACACCTTC.

This chain uses TRBV18 with TRBJ1-1; D possibly corresponds to TRBD1 (5 bases). The CDR3 covers 14 residues. The germline V and J ends were trimmed by 5 bases and 3 bases, with 13 bases remaining between them. Germline CDR1 reads KGHSH; CDR2 reads LQKENI. This CDR3 reads CASSEGVEYTEAFF. The CDR3 coding sequence is TGTGCCAGCTCAGAAGGGGTAGAGTACACTGAAGCTTTCTTT.

The chain joins TRBV18 to TRBJ1-1, with TRBD1 identical over 10 bases. The junction had 11 bases not matched to a gene; V was cut back by 3 bases and J by 10 bases. CDR1 and CDR2 (germline): KGHSH, LQKENI. The CDR3 covers 15 residues. The CDR3 spells CASSPLVGQGNLAFF. The CDR3 DNA reads TGTGCCAGCTCACCTTTGGTGGGACAGGGGAATTTAGCTTTCTTT.